These 2 T cell receptor beta chains were sequenced from one sample in a study of cytomegalovirus exposure and HLA in healthy donors. Vbeta (60) and Jbeta (13) primers were used in the PCR. The data were produced by immunoSEQ multiplex PCR, yet TCRdb's version contains in-frame clones alone and is incomplete. The top ten hold approximately 1.5% of the sample, which has 85,000 to 130,000 clones, roughly four fifths seen once. Sequenced: PBMCs. The origin of the receptors is a man aged 45 to 65 in good health and CMV-seronegative.

The chain employs TRBV5-1 and TRBJ1-5; D call uncertain. The CDR3 has 14 amino acids. Trimming shortened V by 1 base and J by 4 bases, and 9 bases separated the two germline ends. The V gene's germline CDR1 is SGHRS and CDR2 YFSETQ. The CDR3 spells CASSLYGGNQPQHF. The CDR3 coding sequence is TGCGCCAGCAGCTTGTACGGAGGGAATCAGCCCCAGCATTTT.

The chain uses TRBV13 and TRBJ2-7, with 7 bases lining up with TRBD1. Losses at the gene ends were 5 bases for V and 5 bases for J; bases not matched to a gene: 12. Per the germline V gene, CDR1 is PRHDT and CDR2 is FYEKMQ (reference sequence). The CDR3 loop spans 15 amino acids. This CDR3 is CASSALQGPSDEQYF. The CDR3 nucleotides read TGTGCCAGCAGCGCCCTACAGGGGCCATCTGACGAGCAGTACTTC.